This is a list of T cell receptor beta chains from one sample in a study of T cells after yellow fever vaccination. MiXCR, applied by TCRdb to the 5' RACE reads, yields one record per CDR3 protein. The sample lists some 300,000 distinct CDR3 sequences, 7.5% to 9.5% occurring once. The sequencing here drew on CD4+ T cells sorted from PBMCs, taken 5 days after the yellow fever booster vaccination. These receptors all stem from a man aged 18 to 35 who received the YFV17D yellow fever vaccine. CDR3s include the opening cysteine and the closing phenylalanine or tryptophan. Clone size is shown for a subset of rows, as once, few, many or a class of expanded clone.

TRBV10-3	few	TRBJ1-5	CAIGASDQPQHF
TRBV7-9	NA	TRBJ1-1	CASSLGREDTEAFF
TRBV20-1	few	TRBJ1-5	CSASGGIGNQPQHF
TRBV10-3	few	TRBJ2-3	CAISESAGGAPNTQYF
TRBV7-6	many	TRBJ1-2	CASSKAYQGGYTF
TRBV4-3	NA	TRBJ2-5	CASSPLAGDQRETQYF
TRBV19	NA	TRBJ1-1	CATQPFETHAEAFF
TRBV5-1	few	TRBJ1-1	CASSGGTGKNTEAFF
TRBV7-3	NA	TRBJ2-2	CASRLAAGELFF
TRBV4-3	NA	TRBJ2-7	CASSQGQGRGVSYEQYF
TRBV7-9	few	TRBJ2-7	CASTPLDYEQYF
TRBV6-4	NA	TRBJ2-1	CASSDSAGLAGLDEQFF
TRBV7-2	many	TRBJ2-7	CASGDRLYEQYF
TRBV7-9	NA	TRBJ2-3	CASSLFPQRGDVDTQYF
TRBV12-3/TRBV12-4	NA	TRBJ2-1	CASSGLAGGRSYNEQFF
TRBV28	NA	TRBJ1-2	CASSLSPGGTGDGYTF
TRBV28	NA	TRBJ1-5	CASSSLRTGVVQPQHF
TRBV12-3/TRBV12-4	few	TRBJ1-4	CASSLTAAQEKLFF
TRBV10-3	few	TRBJ2-5	CAISDYDRETQYF
TRBV24-1	few	TRBJ2-1	CATSEEGDRGSYNEQFF
TRBV6-5	NA	TRBJ2-5	CASSGTGTSRETQYF
TRBV7-2	NA	TRBJ1-5	CASSLWRGGDQPQHF
TRBV12-3/TRBV12-4	few	TRBJ2-3	CASSWAFLDRYF
TRBV29-1	many	TRBJ2-4	CSVAQQLAKNIQYF
TRBV6-2/TRBV6-3	NA	TRBJ2-5	CASSYGGTAGETQYF
TRBV6-5	few	TRBJ2-7	CASHAGGSLHEQYF
TRBV14	many	TRBJ2-7	CASSLAGGYEQYF
TRBV2	few	TRBJ2-1	CAIDQGWNEQFF
TRBV20-1	NA	TRBJ2-3	CSARAGTGRNTDTQYF
TRBV9	many	TRBJ2-5	CASSVASLAGGLGETQYF
TRBV5-1	few	TRBJ2-1	CASSLGTGLNEQFF
TRBV4-1	few	TRBJ2-7	CASTGTGSYEQYF
TRBV20-1	few	TRBJ2-1	CSAALAGGREAYEQFF
TRBV4-3	few	TRBJ2-5	CASSQESRTQETQYF
TRBV20-1	few	TRBJ2-3	CSARNPGSDGDTQYF
TRBV7-9	NA	TRBJ1-4	CASSLVPGEKLFF
TRBV19	few	TRBJ1-2	CASSITGTNYGYTF
TRBV9	few	TRBJ2-1	CASSATGQGLNEQFF
TRBV9	few	TRBJ2-2	CASSVNSGGNTGELFF
TRBV18	NA	TRBJ2-1	CASSPPGHNEQFF
TRBV4-2	few	TRBJ1-1	CASEQGLDRDTEAFF
TRBV5-1	many	TRBJ2-3	CASSFLAGGPNTQYF
TRBV7-2	many	TRBJ2-7	CASSFVAAEQYF
TRBV5-1	few	TRBJ2-7	CASSLHEYEQYF
TRBV10-3	few	TRBJ2-1	CAISLGLAGGNEQFF